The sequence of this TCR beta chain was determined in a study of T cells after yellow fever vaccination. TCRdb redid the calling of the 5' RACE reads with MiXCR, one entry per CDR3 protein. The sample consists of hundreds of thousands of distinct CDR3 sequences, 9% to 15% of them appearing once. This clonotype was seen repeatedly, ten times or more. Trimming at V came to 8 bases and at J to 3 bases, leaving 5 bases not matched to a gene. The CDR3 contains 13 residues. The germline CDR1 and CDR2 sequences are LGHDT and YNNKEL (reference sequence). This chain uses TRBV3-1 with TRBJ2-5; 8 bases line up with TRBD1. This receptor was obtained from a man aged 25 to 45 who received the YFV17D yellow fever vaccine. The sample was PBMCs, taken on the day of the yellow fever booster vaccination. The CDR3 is CASGDRSEETQYF. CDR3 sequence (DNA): TGTGCCAGCGGGGACAGGTCGGAAGAGACCCAGTACTTC.